Following are 2 T cell receptor beta chains from one sample sequenced in a study of graft-versus-host responses after intestinal transplantation. The method was immunoSEQ multiplex PCR; TCRdb's version includes in-frame clones alone and lacks a portion of them. The data contain some 31,000 clones, 87% of them singletons. Sequenced here: PBMCs, sampled about 420 days after intestinal transplantation. The receptors shown here come from a human patient who received an intestinal transplant, so some T cells may come from the graft donor.

V is TRBV13 and J is TRBJ2-5, with D perhaps matching TRBD2 (6 bases). Trimming took off 7 bases at V and 5 bases at J, with 17 bases between the two ends. Per the germline V gene, CDR1 is PRHDT and CDR2 is FYEKMQ (reference sequence). The CDR3 runs 14 residues. The CDR3: CASTARGNRETQYF. The CDR3 nucleotides are TGTGCCAGCACAGCACGGGGGAATCGGGAGACCCAGTACTTC.

The chain couples TRBV9 to TRBJ2-1, with 9 bases matching TRBD1. V lost 2 bases, J lost 8 bases, and 5 bases stayed unmatched. CDR3 length: 14 residues. Per the germline V gene, CDR1 is SGDLS and CDR2 is YYNGEE. For the CDR3, the DNA is TGTGCCAGCAGCGTCGGGACAGGGAAGGATGAGCAGTTCTTC. Its translation is CASSVGTGKDEQFF.